This TCR beta chain was captured in a study of blood T cells in healthy people across ages (dated by TCRdb to between 2015 and 2017). The study in broad terms: In model experiments, roughly one uniquely barcoded TCR beta cDNA molecule per two T cells was captured by template switching. Using deep sequencing normalized with unique cDNA molecular identifiers, the study measured how TCR beta repertoire diversity changes with age. Four age groups were formed from the donors: young (average 16 years), middle-aged (approximately 39), aged (more than 55) and long-lived (around 82). To avoid experimental bias, donors of different ages were randomly spread across the sequencing lanes. For two donors (one aged 18 to 30 and one aged 80 or older), the study analyzed two additional independent replicas of 1 million unique cDNA reads from the same blood draw.

Preparation of the library involved 5' RACE. Sequenced using an Illumina HiSeq 2500. A second PCR of about 6 to 11 cycles was performed with a sample-barcoded 5' primer and a J-beta primer mix. A template-switch 5' adaptor carrying 12 random nucleotides introduced a unique molecular identifier onto each TCR beta cDNA molecule. Each sample yielded at least 2.5 million CDR3-containing paired-end reads. First-strand cDNA was synthesized from all RNA with the Mint cDNA synthesis kit, primed by a TRBC-specific oligonucleotide. All cDNA was treated with uracil-DNA glycosylase and then went through a first 18-cycle PCR with the universal primers M1SS and BC2_uni_R. Processing in the source paper ran as follows. For normalization, 1 million high-quality reads, each with a distinct molecular identifier, were randomly selected from each sample. Reads with shared molecular identifiers were discarded instead of being binned into consensus sequences. CDR3 identification, clonotype clustering and error correction used MiTCR with a Q25 quality threshold and the strictest error-elimination algorithm. A nonparametric unseen species model with Euler transformation was used to estimate a lower bound on total TCR beta diversity. Through fastp at Q25 and MiXCR, TCRdb rebuilt clones from the public reads, retaining in-frame beta chains. Merged by CDR3 protein, the rows form single entries marked with the most common genes and DNA. TCRdb, rather than the study authors, made the V and J calls. For this sample there are nearly 800,000 distinct CDR3 sequences; approximately 60% appear just once. The top ten clonotypes cover roughly 25% of the sample.

Of note for this clonotype: What this receptor recognizes is not known. No clone much larger than this one lies a single base away; base qualities are absent.

Broader findings and caveats from the paper: Compared with the aged group, the long-lived group had more naive CD4+ T cells, fewer expanded clones and increased TCR diversity, suggesting age selection. Observed TCR beta diversity correlated strongly with the percentage of naive T cells measured by flow cytometry. Bulk unsorted PBMC profiling prevented conclusive comparison of naive and antigen-experienced compartments. As age increased, observed TCR beta diversity per million T cells dropped in a roughly linear way, and a significant reduction was already evident by age 40. The CMV infection status of donors was not known, potentially confounding age-related changes in expanded clonotypes. Estimates of total diversity from one million sequenced T cells were regarded as lower bounds and underestimates.

The germline V gene supplies CDR1 SGHDN and CDR2 FVKESK. The CDR3 holds 15 amino acids from the cysteine to the phenylalanine. CDR3 DNA only is kept here, 45 bases in frame from base 1. Relative to germline, V is 0 bases shorter and J is 2 bases shorter, with 7 bases between their ends. Systemically healthy Caucasian individuals from Russia, 35 to 40 in total and aged about 6 to 90 years, were included as donors. Each donor gave about 10 milliliters of peripheral blood, drawn into EDTA-treated Vacutainer tubes. Ficoll-Paque density-gradient centrifugation was used to isolate PBMCs, with at least 7 million obtained per sample. Trizol reagent was used to extract total RNA from the PBMCs, yielding at least 5 micrograms per sample. For every donor, flow cytometry on a PBMC aliquot measured the percentage of naive CD45RAhigh/CD27high T cells.

The sequenced material came from blood. This clonotype was sampled from a man aged 40-55 years in good health. The V and J segments used are TRBV14 and TRBJ2-2; no D segment can be confidently identified. The CDR3 is CASSQDISNTGELFF. The DNA is as follows: TGTGCCAGCAGCCAAGATATCAGCAACACCGGGGAGCTGTTTTTT. The full variable domain, completed from the reference TRBV14 and TRBJ2-2 proteins outside the CDR3, reads EAGVTQFPSHSVIEKGQTVTLRCDPISGHDNLYWYRRVMGKEIKFLLHFVKESKQDESGMPNNRFLAERTGGTYSTLKVQPAELEDSGVYFCASSQDISNTGELFFGEGSRLTVL.